The T cell receptor beta chain described here comes from a study of cytomegalovirus exposure and HLA in healthy donors. CDR1 and CDR2 (germline): MGHRA, YSYEKL. The CDR3 loop spans 14 amino acids. Trimming took 5 bases from V and 6 from J, leaving 14 bases between them. The study's findings and limits: Apparent HLA restriction characterized most CMV-associated TCR beta chains in a later analysis. Reports showed the classifier diagnosing cytomegalovirus status with high specificity and sensitivity.

PCR used 60 Vbeta primers and 13 Jbeta primers. TCRdb's table, derived via immunoSEQ multiplex PCR, lists solely in-frame clones and lacks some. The sample totals just under 65,000 clones. To note about this clone: Its specificity is not known.

Input material: PBMCs. The genes are TRBV4-1 and TRBJ2-1; D remains unclear. The clonotype originates from a boy between 5 and 17 years old in good health and CMV-seronegative. The CDR3 nucleotides are TGCGCCAGCAGCTTGATCGTGGGCACCAATGAGCAGTTCTTC. This codes for CASSLIVGTNEQFF.